This TCR beta chain was observed in a study of regulatory T cells in long-lasting Graves disease (dated by TCRdb to about 2021). Context from the whole study: Antithyroid drugs had been taken for less than 3 months by newly diagnosed Graves' disease patients. Peripheral blood TCR sequencing and RNA sequencing compared persistent Graves' disease patients with newly diagnosed Graves' disease patients. The study took place in China and was registered as a clinical trial. TCR sequencing covered 13 persistent and roughly 20 newly diagnosed Graves' disease patients, some 33 samples in total. Results and caveats for the whole study, not just this receptor: Persistent patients shared more public clonotypes among themselves (2,741) than newly diagnosed patients did (nearly 1,000). TRBV28, TRBJ1-2 and TRBJ2-5 were preferentially used in persistent disease, while TRBV20-1 and TRBJ2-1 were favored in newly diagnosed disease. The small sample size was acknowledged by the authors as a limitation that may reduce accuracy. Compared with newly diagnosed patients, persistent Graves' disease patients had lower TCR Shannon entropy and fewer highly expanded clones, which suggests clonal expansion. Because the primary lesion, thyroid tissue, could not be accessed, the study looked at peripheral blood alone. Sequencing and analysis were restricted to the TCR beta chain.

As for this clonotype: Its antigen is currently not known. No base quality values were provided; no much bigger clone lies one nucleotide off.

In the paper's terms, the time point label means: newly diagnosed GD, antithyroid drugs for less than 3 months. RNA was extracted from PBMCs in TRIzol for both TCR sequencing and RNA sequencing. The diagnosis of Graves' disease followed American Thyroid Association guidelines. Patients were recruited from an endocrinology department in Xi'an, China. From each patient, about 8.9 milliliters of peripheral blood was collected into an EDTA anticoagulant tube. Ficoll Paque Plus density gradient separation was used to isolate PBMCs, and no additional T cell sorting was done. An Agilent 2100 Bioanalyzer and agarose gel were used to check RNA quality, while a NanoDrop 2000 measured RNA concentration. Library preparation was by multiplex PCR. The reads were generated on an Illumina HiSeq 4000. CDR3 regions were amplified by Arm-PCR with iRepertoire HTBI primers to construct TCR beta libraries. Before sequencing, the PCR products went through gel purification. For the original study's pipeline: Gene usage analysis of CDR3 amino acid clonotypes relied on the 55 to 80 TRBV and fewer than 15 TRBJ segments identified across samples. Filtered high-quality paired reads were merged into contigs using COPE and FqMerger. Contigs were aligned with BLAST to IMGT TRBV, TRBD and TRBJ reference genes, and CDR3 was defined per IMGT. Any clonotype with a frequency above 0.1% was counted as a highly expanded clone. Repertoire diversity was measured by Shannon entropy, and V-J evenness by the Gini coefficient. A clonotype found in more than one individual was treated as public. TCRdb itself trimmed the public reads at Q25 with fastp, ran MiXCR and retained productive beta chains. Each record represents a unique CDR3 protein, reported with the most common genes and DNA among its rows. TCRdb, not the authors, supplied the V and J calls. The sample has over 500,000 distinct CDR3 sequences on record, about 16% of them singletons. The ten biggest clones cover around 12% of the sample.

The CDR3 measures 14 amino acids from cysteine to phenylalanine. CDR3 DNA is the only sequence kept; it has 42 bases, read in frame from the first base. Here V drops 4 bases and J drops 9 bases, and the junction holds 4 bases not matched to any gene. Sequences MNHNS (CDR1) and SASEGT (CDR2) are obtained from the germline V gene. This sample was also put to use in a study of T cells in Graves' hyperthyroidism and ophthalmopathy. The second source states: Stable Graves' hyperthyroidism was defined as the absence of progression to ophthalmopathy over 18 months of follow-up. The hyperthyroidism patients were between 18 and 65 years old and newly diagnosed, with a disease duration of less than 2 months. The study excluded patients with uncontrolled infections, other autoimmune diseases, pregnancy or lactation. Diagnoses relied on clinical symptoms, serum thyroxine and TRAb, thyroid ultrasound and orbital computed tomography. For the first round of RT-PCR on the TCR CDR3, the HTBI primer set was used together with the Qiagen OneStep RT-PCR kit. Most expanded thyroid clonotypes (frequency above 0.001) were also found in blood, which suggests that blood repertoires may mirror thyroid immune responses. Ophthalmopathy was separated from stable hyperthyroidism by a 13 V-J signature model, with roughly 88% sensitivity and 81% to 82% specificity obtained in cross-validation and 80%/75% obtained in testing. In validation, progression to ophthalmopathy was predicted by the model with 70% to 71% sensitivity and just over 72% specificity, a median of approximately 7.1 months before onset. A discovery cohort of about 96 patients, roughly 45 with Graves' ophthalmopathy and roughly 59 with stable Graves' hyperthyroidism, was used to find distinguishing TCR V-J signatures. Whether ophthalmopathy could be predicted prospectively was tested in an independent validation cohort made up of under 20 hyperthyroidism patients plus 17 patients who later progressed to ophthalmopathy. The 75 to 100 discovery patients were divided at random into training and test sets in a 7:3 ratio. Thyroid tissue and blood T-cell repertoires from several Graves' hyperthyroidism patients were also compared in the study. After blood sampling, hyperthyroidism patients were treated with methimazole at a starting dose of 30 mg daily, and ophthalmopathy patients were treated with high-dose intravenous methylprednisolone. Libraries were constructed in a second round of multiplex PCR, after which size selection and purification were performed. Libraries were sequenced paired-end with 100 bp reads on an Illumina HiSeq2000. SOAPnuke was used to process the raw data, removing reads that contained adapters or uncalled bases, had a mean Phred below 15, or lacked an exact match to the constant primer or identifier. COPE v1.2.5 was used to merge high-quality paired reads, and clonotypes were defined as unique nucleotide sequences. MiTCR v1.1 was used to align the clonotypes against IMGT TRBV, TRBD and TRBJ reference segments. Only V-J combinations with frequency above 0.0001, covering 99% to 99.2% of repertoires, were analysed. The TCS score was defined as the ratio of F50 (clonal expansion) to E x V (chaos), calculated using BLOSUM62-based TCRdist between CDR3 peptides within each V-J. Welch's t-statistics and random forest reduced around 520 V-J features to fewer than 15, which were used in a naive Bayes classifier (R e1071). No statistical method was used to set the sample size in advance, and investigators knew the group allocation. TCR Vbeta CDR3 sequencing of around 130 peripheral blood samples (approximately 44 ophthalmopathy, 75 to 85 hyperthyroidism and roughly 17 progressor patients) is reported in the paper.

The specimen was peripheral blood mononuclear cells (PBMCs), collected at new diagnosis, from a patient treated with antithyroid drugs. This clonotype originated in a man between 18 and 29 years old with Graves disease. Donor details come from another sample of the same person, matched by shared clones. Here the chain combines TRBV6-1 and TRBJ2-1, with 12 bases matching TRBD2. The base sequence is TGTGCCAGCAGTGGACTAGCGGGAGTACTTGAGCAGTTCTTC. The translation is CASSGLAGVLEQFF.